This T cell receptor (beta chain) was obtained from a study of T cells in Graves' hyperthyroidism and ophthalmopathy. The CDR3 totals 15 residues. The germline CDR1 and CDR2 sequences are LGHNA and YNFKEQ. V shed 3 bases and J shed 1 base, with 12 bases lying between them. Broader study findings: The model made its ophthalmopathy prediction, and onset followed a median about 6.8 months later.

Each patient was aged 18 to 65 and had newly diagnosed hyperthyroidism of under 2 months' duration. The PBMCs were taken from under 12 ml of fresh peripheral blood. Amplification of TCR beta CDR3 regions used RNA as the template. The primer set for the first-round RT-PCR of the TCR CDR3 was HTBI. In TCRdb, the multiplex PCR reads were re-called with MiXCR into one record per CDR3 protein. This sample has fewer than 700,000 distinct CDR3 sequences, with around 15% found just once. In regard to this clonotype: Its antigen is not known.

Input material: blood. The clonotype was recovered from a woman in her 30s with Graves' hyperthyroidism. This chain links TRBV4-2 with TRBJ1-1; possibly TRBD1 for D (5 bases). CDR3 residues: CASSHFKGQNTEAFF. The CDR3 bases are TGTGCCAGCAGCCACTTCAAGGGGCAGAACACTGAAGCTTTCTTT.